This is a list of T cell receptor beta chains from one sample in a study of PD-L1 blockade in urothelial cancer. This table comes from immunoSEQ multiplex PCR, and its TCRdb copy is limited to in-frame clones, with some not included. The data hold roughly 38,000 clones, with approximately 80% observed a single time. The sequencing here drew on PBMCs, taken around atezolizumab (anti-PD-L1) treatment. All receptors come from a man aged 55 to 70 with urothelial cancer. Each CDR3 is given with its conserved first and last residue. Each record gives: V gene, J gene, D gene, clone size, CDR3 protein, CDR3 DNA. D genes are given only for firm matches. Some rows have no size entry. The others give once, few or many, or a class for an expanded clone.

V gene: TRBV5-6
J gene: TRBJ1-2
D gene: .
clone size: .
CDR3 protein: CASSHGTPPNYGYTF
CDR3 DNA: TGTGCCAGCAGCCACGGGACTCCACCTAACTATGGCTACACCTTC

V gene: TRBV11-1
J gene: TRBJ2-2
D gene: TRBD1
clone size: once
CDR3 protein: CASSPNDRANTGELFF
CDR3 DNA: TGTGCCAGCAGCCCCAACGACAGGGCGAACACCGGGGAGCTGTTTTTT

V gene: TRBV7-9
J gene: TRBJ2-1
D gene: TRBD2
clone size: .
CDR3 protein: CASSLSVGGVSNEQFF
CDR3 DNA: TGTGCCAGCAGCCTGAGTGTGGGAGGGGTATCCAATGAGCAGTTCTTC

V gene: TRBV5-4
J gene: TRBJ2-3
D gene: TRBD2
clone size: .
CDR3 protein: CASSRTSGSTDTQYF
CDR3 DNA: TGTGCCAGCAGCCGGACTAGCGGCAGCACAGATACGCAGTATTTT

V gene: TRBV6-5
J gene: TRBJ1-1
D gene: .
clone size: .
CDR3 protein: CASTPTGRTEAFF
CDR3 DNA: TGTGCCAGCACCCCCACAGGGCGCACTGAAGCTTTCTTT

V gene: TRBV2
J gene: TRBJ1-2
D gene: TRBD1
clone size: .
CDR3 protein: CASREGQRNYGYTF
CDR3 DNA: TGTGCCAGCAGGGAGGGACAGCGTAACTATGGCTACACCTTC

V gene: TRBV27
J gene: TRBJ1-6
D gene: .
clone size: .
CDR3 protein: CASCATGQNSPLHF
CDR3 DNA: TGTGCCAGCTGTGCGACAGGCCAAAATTCACCCCTCCACTTT

V gene: TRBV18
J gene: TRBJ1-4
D gene: .
clone size: .
CDR3 protein: CASSPVSGEKLFF
CDR3 DNA: TGTGCCAGCTCACCAGTTAGTGGTGAAAAACTGTTTTTT

V gene: TRBV9
J gene: TRBJ2-7
D gene: .
clone size: .
CDR3 protein: CASSLYRYYEQYF
CDR3 DNA: TGTGCCAGCAGCCTCTATCGATACTACGAGCAGTACTTC

V gene: TRBV5-4
J gene: TRBJ1-2
D gene: TRBD1
clone size: .
CDR3 protein: CASSLGGTGALGYNGYTF
CDR3 DNA: TGTGCCAGCAGCTTGGGAGGGACAGGGGCGTTAGGCTATAATGGCTACACCTTC

V gene: TRBV28
J gene: TRBJ2-7
D gene: TRBD1
clone size: .
CDR3 protein: CASAGTGGRYEQYF
CDR3 DNA: TGTGCCAGCGCGGGGACAGGAGGGAGGTACGAGCAGTACTTC

V gene: TRBV6-5
J gene: TRBJ1-2
D gene: TRBD1
clone size: .
CDR3 protein: CASSYTGQGGGGYTF
CDR3 DNA: TGTGCCAGCAGTTACACGGGACAGGGTGGTGGCGGCTACACCTTC

V gene: TRBV18
J gene: TRBJ1-6
D gene: TRBD1
clone size: .
CDR3 protein: CASSPGQDNSPLHF
CDR3 DNA: TGTGCCAGCTCACCAGGACAGGATAATTCACCCCTCCACTTT

V gene: TRBV27
J gene: TRBJ2-2
D gene: .
clone size: .
CDR3 protein: CASSLLRTANTGELFF
CDR3 DNA: TGTGCCAGCAGTTTACTTAGGACAGCGAACACCGGGGAGCTGTTTTTT

V gene: TRBV27
J gene: TRBJ1-2
D gene: TRBD1
clone size: once
CDR3 protein: CASSLRWDRTANYGYTF
CDR3 DNA: TGTGCCAGCAGTTTGAGGTGGGACAGAACCGCTAACTATGGCTACACCTTC

V gene: TRBV28
J gene: TRBJ2-2
D gene: TRBD1
clone size: few
CDR3 protein: CASSLVGQGNTGELFF
CDR3 DNA: TGTGCCAGCAGTTTAGTCGGACAGGGGAACACCGGGGAGCTGTTTTTT

V gene: TRBV5-1
J gene: TRBJ2-1
D gene: .
clone size: .
CDR3 protein: CASSAMTVSEGEQFF
CDR3 DNA: TGCGCCAGCAGCGCCATGACTGTTTCTGAGGGTGAGCAGTTCTTC

V gene: TRBV28
J gene: TRBJ2-3
D gene: TRBD1
clone size: .
CDR3 protein: CASSPADRAPDTQYF
CDR3 DNA: TGTGCCAGCAGTCCCGCAGACAGGGCTCCGGATACGCAGTATTTT

V gene: TRBV19
J gene: TRBJ2-5
D gene: .
clone size: .
CDR3 protein: CASSIGQILGETQYF
CDR3 DNA: TGTGCCAGTAGTATCGGACAAATTCTGGGAGAGACCCAGTACTTC

V gene: TRBV28
J gene: TRBJ2-7
D gene: .
clone size: once
CDR3 protein: CASISSRDSYEQYF
CDR3 DNA: TGTGCCAGCATCTCCTCTCGGGATAGCTACGAGCAGTACTTC